Below, 28 T cell receptor beta chains from the same sample are listed, as sequenced in a study of blood T cell repertoires in COVID-19. Sequenced by immunoSEQ multiplex PCR; TCRdb stores in-frame clones only, minus some. The table includes 63,000 or so clones, around 84% detected once. Input material: peripheral blood. The receptors here all came from a human donor in a cohort sampled during active COVID-19.

DNA for the CDR3: TGTGCCAGCAGCTTAGCGGGACAGGGAGAAGAGACCCAGTACTTC. This translates into CASSLAGQGEETQYF. The rearrangement uses TRBV7-8 and TRBJ2-5; 9 nucleotides agree with TRBD1. Germline CDR1 is SGHVS and CDR2 is FQNEAQ. CDR3 length: 15 amino acids. V lost 0 bases, J lost 3 bases, and 2 bases stayed unmatched.

This clone was observed a few times. The V gene is TRBV7-9, the J gene TRBJ2-7; 7 bases agree with TRBD2. The V gene end was trimmed by 4 bases and the J gene end by 1 base; junction bases not matched to a gene: 10. The CDR3 contains 16 residues. From germline, CDR1 is SEHNR and CDR2 FQNEAQ (reference sequence). CDR3 sequence: CASSSSDAGVSYEQYF. CDR3 bases: TGTGCCAGCAGCTCTTCTGACGCGGGAGTATCCTACGAGCAGTACTTC.

This sequence joins TRBV6-1 and TRBJ1-1; tentative D call: TRBD1 (6 bases). CDR3 length: 13 amino acids. V was trimmed by 2 bases and J by 3 bases, leaving 7 bases between them. Germline assignment: CDR1 MNHNS and CDR2 SASEGT. CDR3 sequence: CASSERQDTEAFF. The CDR3, as DNA: TGTGCCAGCAGTGAAAGACAGGACACTGAAGCTTTCTTT.

This clone occurred once. This chain's CDR3 is CASSPQTSETQYF. In DNA, the CDR3 is TGTGCCAGCTCACCACAAACTAGTGAGACCCAGTACTTC. The V and J genes are TRBV18 and TRBJ2-5, with D possibly being TRBD2 (5 bases). Per germline, CDR1 KGHSH and CDR2 LQKENI. Trimming pared 1 base from V and 5 bases from J, leaving 8 bases between. The CDR3 has 13 residues.

The chain joins TRBV5-4 to TRBJ1-1, with 7 bases lining up with TRBD1. Trimming cost V 4 bases and J 5 bases; bases outside gene matches: 14. Germline CDR1 is SGHNT and CDR2 is YYREEE (reference sequence). The CDR3 extends over 16 amino acids. The CDR3 reads CASSPGTVRKGTEAFF. The DNA for the CDR3 is TGTGCCAGCAGCCCCGGGACAGTCCGAAAGGGGACTGAAGCTTTCTTT. Together with reference TRBV5-4 and TRBJ1-1, the CDR3 gives the full variable domain: ETGVTQSPTHLIKTRGQQVTLRCSSQSGHNTVSWYQQALGQGPQFIFQYYREEENGRGNFPPRFSGLQFPNYSSELNVNALELDDSALYLCASSPGTVRKGTEAFFGQGTRLTVV.

The chain links TRBV21-1 to TRBJ1-5; no DNA check was done on the table's D call, TRBD1. TRBV21-1 is marked as a pseudogene. The CDR3 totals 16 residues. CDR3 nucleotides: TGTGCCAGCAGCAGAGACAGAAATAATAGCAATCAGCCCCAGCATTTT. Protein: CASSRDRNNSNQPQHF.

This chain joins TRBV11-2 and TRBJ1-2; no clear D gene. This CDR3 has 13 amino acids. The V end lost 0 bases, the J end lost 10 bases, and 12 bases lay between the germline ends. From germline, CDR1 is SGHAT and CDR2 FQNNGV. The CDR3 region has the DNA TGTGCCAGCAGCTTAGATGGAGGATTCCCCTACACCTTC. Its protein is CASSLDGGFPYTF.

This clone was found once. V usage is TRBV4-1 and J usage is TRBJ2-2; 10 nucleotides line up with TRBD2. Trimming took 1 base from V and 3 from J; bases not matched to a gene: 2. Germline V CDR1 and CDR2: MGHRA, YSYEKL. The CDR3 runs 16 residues. CDR3 region: CASSQVAGGYTGELFF. CDR3 nucleotide sequence: TGCGCCAGCAGCCAAGTAGCGGGAGGCTACACCGGGGAGCTGTTTTTT.

This sequence joins TRBV29-1 and TRBJ1-1; D is undetermined. Trimming took 4 bases from V and 8 from J, leaving 8 bases between them. CDR3 length: 10 amino acids. Looked up from germline, CDR1 is SQVTM and CDR2 is ANQGSEA. CDR3 DNA sequence: TGCAGCGTTGTGCGGCACGAAGCTTTCTTT. Translating it yields CSVVRHEAFF.

The rearrangement links TRBV30 to TRBJ1-2; 8 nucleotides align to TRBD1. J lost 7 bases, V lost 3 bases, and 10 bases had no gene match. The germline V gene encodes CDR1 GTSNPN and CDR2 SVGIG (reference sequence). This CDR3 contains 14 residues. Here the CDR3 reads CAWRVRDRRGGYTF. CDR3 DNA: TGTGCCTGGAGAGTCCGGGACAGGAGAGGTGGCTACACCTTC.

V is TRBV20-1 and J is TRBJ2-3; 7 bases map to TRBD2. The CDR3 contains 14 residues. CDR1 and CDR2 from the germline V gene are DFQATT and SNEGSKA (reference sequence). V was pared by 3 bases and J by 2 bases, with 5 bases of the junction left unmatched. The DNA of the CDR3 is TGCAGTGCTAGTCTAGCGGTGGCCACAGATACGCAGTATTTT. This encodes CSASLAVATDTQYF.

The V and J genes are TRBV5-1 and TRBJ1-1, with D maybe TRBD1 (6 bases). This CDR3 has 14 residues. The V and J ends lost 1 base and 0 bases respectively, with 7 bases between them. Germline loops: CDR1 SGHRS, CDR2 YFSETQ. The CDR3 region is CASSLSGVNTEAFF. The CDR3 DNA follows: TGCGCCAGCAGCTTGTCAGGGGTGAACACTGAAGCTTTCTTT.

This chain links TRBV6-5 with TRBJ1-1, with D possibly TRBD1 on 6 matching bases. The CDR3 length is 14 residues. From germline, CDR1 is MNHEY and CDR2 SVGAGI. The ends were cut back, 7 bases at V and 1 base at J, with 13 bases in the middle. The CDR3: CASTPGQPNTEAFF. The CDR3 bases are TGTGCCAGCACACCGGGACAACCGAACACTGAAGCTTTCTTT.

The J gene is TRBJ2-1, the V gene TRBV6-2 or TRBV6-3; 11 bases are a match to TRBD2. V gave up 4 bases and J gave up 7 bases; unmatched junction bases: 15. This CDR3 region has 18 residues. Germline CDR1 MNHEY, CDR2 SVGEGT. The CDR3 DNA reads TGTGCCAGCAGTTTCCCGATGTTAGCGGGAGGGCCGGGGAATGAGCAGTTCTTC. This codes for CASSFPMLAGGPGNEQFF.

This chain joins TRBV5-1 and TRBJ2-7; D is undetermined. The CDR3 has 15 amino acids. Germline CDR1 and CDR2: SGHRS and YFSETQ. V lost 0 bases, J lost 0 bases, and 10 bases lay in between. CDR3 residues: CASSLGRPSSYEQYF. The CDR3 DNA is TGCGCCAGCAGCTTGGGGCGGCCAAGCTCCTACGAGCAGTACTTC.

J is TRBJ2-4 and V is TRBV13; a possible D gene is TRBD1 (5 bases). Germline loops: CDR1 PRHDT, CDR2 FYEKMQ (reference sequence). The V end was cut by 10 bases, the J end by 8 bases, with 15 bases between. The CDR3 spans 12 residues. The CDR3: CAKTGWGDIQYF. CDR3 bases: TGTGCCAAAACTGGATGGGGCGACATTCAGTACTTC. Complete variable domain (other parts from reference TRBV13 and TRBJ2-4): AAGVIQSPRHLIKEKRETATLKCYPIPRHDTVYWYQQGPGQDPQFLISFYEKMQSDKGSIPDRFSAQQFSDYHSELNMSSLELGDSALYFCAKTGWGDIQYFGAGTRLSVL.

This chain uses TRBV7-9 with TRBJ2-5; 7 positions agree with TRBD1. The trim removed 5 bases at V and 9 bases at J, leaving 3 bases unmatched. This CDR3 has 11 amino acids. Germline values: CDR1 SEHNR, CDR2 FQNEAQ (reference sequence). The CDR3: CASSIGQAQYF. In nucleotides, the CDR3 is TGTGCCAGCAGCATAGGACAGGCCCAGTACTTC. Full variable domain (rest looked up from reference TRBV7-9 and TRBJ2-5): DTGVSQNPRHKITKRGQNVTFRCDPISEHNRLYWYRQTLGQGPEFLTYFQNEAQLEKSRLLSDRFSAERPKGSFSTLEIQRTEQGDSAMYLCASSIGQAQYFGPGTRLLVL.

The rearrangement joins TRBV10-3 to TRBJ1-3; D is undetermined. The CDR3 is 15 residues long. CDR1 ENHRY and CDR2 SYGVKD come from the germline V gene. V shed 3 bases and J shed 3 bases, with 12 bases lying between them. CDR3 amino acids: CAISESFSGGNTIYF. The CDR3, as DNA: TGTGCCATCAGTGAATCCTTTTCGGGTGGAAACACCATATATTTT.

The chain carries TRBV23-1 and TRBJ2-7, with D possibly being TRBD1 (6 bases). TRBV23-1 is assigned to the ORF class and has an uncertain function. The CDR3 extends over 14 amino acids. The V gene lost 0 bases and the J gene lost 5 bases, with 11 bases spanning the gap. The DNA of the CDR3 is TGCGCCAGCAGTCAATCAGAACAGGGCCACGAGCAGTACTTC. It translates to CASSQSEQGHEQYF.

The rearrangement uses TRBV4-3 and TRBJ1-6; D gene ambiguous. Germline CDR1 LGHNA, CDR2 YSLEER. The V end was cut by 0 bases, the J end by 7 bases, with 13 bases between. This CDR3 is 16 amino acids long. Here the CDR3 reads CASSQDLGRRNSPLHF. Here the CDR3 DNA reads TGCGCCAGCAGCCAAGATCTAGGCAGAAGGAATTCACCCCTCCACTTT.

The V and J genes are TRBV7-3 and TRBJ1-2; 7 positions agree with TRBD1. CDR3 length: 15 amino acids. Germline CDR1 reads SGHTA; CDR2 reads FQGTGA. V was clipped by 4 bases and J by 3 bases; unmatched bases: 8. CDR3 amino acids: CASSWTGSAHYGYTF. The DNA of the CDR3 is TGTGCCAGCAGCTGGACAGGTAGTGCGCACTATGGCTACACCTTC.

This sequence joins TRBV7-3 and TRBJ2-1; 14 bases map to TRBD2. Germline trimming cut 5 bases from V and 7 bases from J; bases unmatched to any gene: 7. The CDR3 runs to 16 residues. Germline CDR1 reads SGHTA; CDR2 reads FQGTGA. The CDR3 bases are TGTGCCAGCAGCCGACTAGCGGGGGGGCGAGTTAATGAGCAGTTCTTC. Translation gives CASSRLAGGRVNEQFF.

The rearrangement links TRBV7-6 to TRBJ2-7; possible D gene TRBD1, 6 bases. The CDR3 spans 15 residues. The germline CDR1 and CDR2 sequences are SGHVS and FNYEAQ. V was trimmed by 5 bases and J by 2 bases, leaving 16 bases between them. CDR3 DNA: TGTGCCAGCAGCCCATCCATACAGGGAACCTACGAGCAGTACTTC. This encodes CASSPSIQGTYEQYF.

This clone is a singleton in its sample. The chain recombines TRBV12-3 or TRBV12-4 with TRBJ2-4; 12 bases are a match to TRBD2. The CDR3 is made up of 13 amino acids. Unmatched junction bases numbered 1, after V lost 6 bases and J lost 7 bases. The chain's CDR3 is CASSLAGGNIQYF. The CDR3 DNA sequence: TGTGCCAGCAGCCTAGCGGGAGGGAACATTCAGTACTTC.

This chain links TRBV5-1 with TRBJ2-5; TRBD1 is a possible D gene (7 bases). CDR1 and CDR2 (germline): SGHRS, YFSETQ. Trimming removed 5 bases at V and 9 bases at J, with 23 bases between. The CDR3 has 15 residues. The CDR3 reads CASRHLPGDTGAQYF. CDR3 DNA sequence: TGCGCCAGCAGGCACCTCCCGGGGGACACAGGGGCCCAGTACTTC.

This CDR3 reads CASSLEDGKNTEAFF. As DNA, the CDR3 is TGTGCCAGCAGCTTAGAAGACGGGAAGAACACTGAAGCTTTCTTT. The chain uses TRBV13 and TRBJ1-1; D is unclear. V gave up 1 base and J gave up 1 base, with 10 bases separating them. Germline V lookup: CDR1 PRHDT, CDR2 FYEKMQ (reference sequence). The CDR3 loop spans 15 amino acids.

The chain has TRBV5-1 and TRBJ2-7, with D perhaps matching TRBD1 (7 bases). Trimming shortened V by 4 bases and J by 5 bases, and 13 bases separated the two germline ends. The CDR3 has 13 residues. Per germline, CDR1 SGHRS and CDR2 YFSETQ. CDR3 in amino acids: CASSTQGGDEQYF. The DNA of the CDR3 is TGCGCCAGCAGCACCCAGGGGGGCGACGAGCAGTACTTC.

The chain joins TRBV9 to TRBJ1-2, with 7 bases lining up with TRBD1. The CDR3 consists of 15 residues. Trimming removed 0 bases from V and 2 bases from J; junction bases left unmatched: 4. Germline V lookup: CDR1 SGDLS, CDR2 YYNGEE. CDR3 nucleotide sequence: TGTGCCAGCAGCGTAGCCGGGACAGTGAACTATGGCTACACCTTC. Its translation is CASSVAGTVNYGYTF.